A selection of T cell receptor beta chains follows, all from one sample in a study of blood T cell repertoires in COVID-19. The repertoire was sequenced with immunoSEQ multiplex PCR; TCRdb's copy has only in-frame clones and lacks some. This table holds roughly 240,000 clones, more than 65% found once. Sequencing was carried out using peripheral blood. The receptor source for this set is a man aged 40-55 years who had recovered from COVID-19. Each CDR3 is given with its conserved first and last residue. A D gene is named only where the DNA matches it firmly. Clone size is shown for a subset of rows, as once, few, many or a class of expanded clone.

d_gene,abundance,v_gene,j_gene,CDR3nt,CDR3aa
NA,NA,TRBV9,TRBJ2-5,TGTGCCAGCAGCGTAGCGTCTCAAGAGACCCAGTACTTC,CASSVASQETQYF
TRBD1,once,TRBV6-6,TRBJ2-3,TGTGCCAGCAGTCTACAGGGGTTGAGCCCAGATACGCAGTATTTT,CASSLQGLSPDTQYF
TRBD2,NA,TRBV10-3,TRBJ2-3,TGTGCCATCAGGACGCCACTAGCGGGAGGTTTCGGGGGCACAGATACGCAGTATTTT,CAIRTPLAGGFGGTDTQYF
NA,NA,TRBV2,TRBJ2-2,TGTGCCAGCAGTTTGTCACTCATTGTGCGGGAGCTGTTTTTT,CASSLSLIVRELFF
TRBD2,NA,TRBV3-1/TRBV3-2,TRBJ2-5,TGTGCCAGCAGCCCCTCTAGCGGGGGCCAAGAGACCCAGTACTTC,CASSPSSGGQETQYF
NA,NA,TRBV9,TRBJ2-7,TGTGCCAGCAGCGCTGACCCGGGAGCCGAGCAGTACTTC,CASSADPGAEQYF
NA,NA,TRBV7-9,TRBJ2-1,TGTGCCAGCAGCCCCCCGCCAGATTACAATGAGCAGTTCTTC,CASSPPPDYNEQFF
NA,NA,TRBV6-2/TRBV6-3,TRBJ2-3,TGTGCCAGCAGCCGCAGGGCCAGCTCGGTGGGCACAGATACGCAGTATTTT,CASSRRASSVGTDTQYF
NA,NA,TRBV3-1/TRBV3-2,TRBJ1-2,TGTGCCAGCAGCCCGAGAAGGGGGGGAGGCTACACCTTC,CASSPRRGGGYTF
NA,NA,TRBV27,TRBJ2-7,TGTGCCAGCAGTTTAGTCCAGGGCAGGTACGAGCAGTACTTC,CASSLVQGRYEQYF
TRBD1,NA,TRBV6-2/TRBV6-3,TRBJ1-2,TGTGCCAGCAGCGGACAGGGGGACTCTGGCTACACCTTC,CASSGQGDSGYTF
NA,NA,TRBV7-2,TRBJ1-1,TGTGCCAGCAGCTTACCTTTGGGAGATTACACTGAAGCTTTCTTT,CASSLPLGDYTEAFF
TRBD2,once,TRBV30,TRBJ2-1,TGTGCCTGGAGTTCCGGGACTAGGCTACGGCAGTTCTTC,CAWSSGTRLRQFF
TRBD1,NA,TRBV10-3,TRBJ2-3,TGTGCCATCAGAGCCGCGACAGGGCCCACAGATACGCAGTATTTT,CAIRAATGPTDTQYF
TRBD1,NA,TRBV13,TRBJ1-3,TGTGCCAGCAGCGACCGGGACAGAGCTGGAAACACCATATATTTT,CASSDRDRAGNTIYF
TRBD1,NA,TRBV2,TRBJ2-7,TGTGCCAGCAGTGTGGGACAGGGGCATTACGAGCAGTACTTC,CASSVGQGHYEQYF
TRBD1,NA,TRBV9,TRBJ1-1,TGTGCCAGCAGCGTAGAAGGGGGCAACACTGAAGCTTTCTTT,CASSVEGGNTEAFF
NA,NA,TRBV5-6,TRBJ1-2,TGTGCCAGCAGCTTGGGGTCCAGGGATGGCTACACCTTC,CASSLGSRDGYTF
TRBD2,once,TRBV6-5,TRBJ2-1,TGTGCCAGCAGTTACTCGGGACTAGCGGTTTACAATGAGCAGTTCTTC,CASSYSGLAVYNEQFF
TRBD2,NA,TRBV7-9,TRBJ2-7,TGTGCCAGCAGCGACATACGGACTAGCGGGACCTACGAGCAGTACTTC,CASSDIRTSGTYEQYF
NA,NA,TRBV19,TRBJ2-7,TGTGCCAGTAGTACCCTGGGAGGTACGAACCGCGAGCAGTACTTC,CASSTLGGTNREQYF
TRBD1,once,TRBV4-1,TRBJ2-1,TGCGCCAGCAGCCAGAGACAGGGGTTAGGCAATGAGCAGTTCTTC,CASSQRQGLGNEQFF
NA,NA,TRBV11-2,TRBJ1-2,TGTGCCAGCAGCTTAGATCTGAGCAGGGTTTGGTATGGCTACACCTTC,CASSLDLSRVWYGYTF
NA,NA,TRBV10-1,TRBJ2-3,TGCGCCAGCAGTGGACAGGTCCCAGATACGCAGTATTTT,CASSGQVPDTQYF
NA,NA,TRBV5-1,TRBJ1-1,TGCGCCAGCAGCTTGGCCCGGGTGAGCACTGAAGCTTTCTTT,CASSLARVSTEAFF
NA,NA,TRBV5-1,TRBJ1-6,TGCGCCAGTCTACAGGACAAGCCCCTGCATTCACCCCTCCACTTT,CASLQDKPLHSPLHF
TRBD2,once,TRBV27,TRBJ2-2,TGTGCCAGCAGTCTAAGCGCGGGAGAACGAGGGACCGGGGAGCTGTTTTTT,CASSLSAGERGTGELFF
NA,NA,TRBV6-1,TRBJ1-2,TGTGCCAGCAGTGAACCGGAGAGGTATGGCTACACCTTC,CASSEPERYGYTF
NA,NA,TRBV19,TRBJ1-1,TGTGCCAGTAGTATTGGTTTTGGGCTGAACACTGAAGCTTTCTTT,CASSIGFGLNTEAFF
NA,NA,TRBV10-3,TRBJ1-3,TGTGCCATCAGCCAATCTGGAAACACCATATATTTT,CAISQSGNTIYF
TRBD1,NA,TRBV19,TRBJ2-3,TGTGCCAGAAGGAAAGGACAGGGGGTAGATACGCAGTATTTT,CARRKGQGVDTQYF
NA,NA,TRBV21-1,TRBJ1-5,TGTGCCAGCAGCAAAAAAGATCGCTACCAGCCCCAGCATTTT,CASSKKDRYQPQHF
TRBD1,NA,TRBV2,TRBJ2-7,TGTGCCAGCAATAAGGACAGGGGAGGCGAGCAGTACTTC,CASNKDRGGEQYF
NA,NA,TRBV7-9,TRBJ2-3,TGTGCCAGCAGCTTAATAGTTTCTCGCAGCGGCACAGATACGCAGTATTTT,CASSLIVSRSGTDTQYF
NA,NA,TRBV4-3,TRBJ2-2,TGCGCCAGCAGCCCGGACAGAGCGAACACCGGGGAGCTGTTTTTT,CASSPDRANTGELFF
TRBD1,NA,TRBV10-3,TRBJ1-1,TGTGCCACTTGCGACAGGGTAAACACTGAAGCTTTCTTT,CATCDRVNTEAFF
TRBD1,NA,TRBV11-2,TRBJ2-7,TGTGCCAGCAGCCGACAGGGTTCCTACGAGCAGTACTTC,CASSRQGSYEQYF
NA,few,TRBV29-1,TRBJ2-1,TGCAGCGTTGAAGATATATCAGGGGCCTATAGCTCCTACAATGAGCAGTTCTTC,CSVEDISGAYSSYNEQFF
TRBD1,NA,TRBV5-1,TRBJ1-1,TGCGCCAGCAGCTCTCGGACAGGGTTGAGCACTGAAGCTTTCTTT,CASSSRTGLSTEAFF
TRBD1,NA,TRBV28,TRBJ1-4,TGTGCCAGCAGAGCAGGGGGTGCTAATGAAAAACTGTTTTTT,CASRAGGANEKLFF
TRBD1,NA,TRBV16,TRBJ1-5,TGTGCCAGCACCCCCGGGACAGGTACTGGTCAGCCCCAGCATTTT,CASTPGTGTGQPQHF
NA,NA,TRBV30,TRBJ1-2,TGTGCCTGGAGTGTAGATCGACTGAGCTATGGCTACACCTTC,CAWSVDRLSYGYTF
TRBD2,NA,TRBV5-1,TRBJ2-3,TGCGCCAGCAGCGGACTAGTGGCGACAGATACGCAGTATTTT,CASSGLVATDTQYF
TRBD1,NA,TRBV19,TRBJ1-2,TGTGCCAGTAGTATAGATTGGGACAGGGCCAACTATGGCTACACCTTC,CASSIDWDRANYGYTF
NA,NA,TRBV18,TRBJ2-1,TGTGCCAGCTCACCACCGGGGGGTCAGGCTTCCTACAATGAGCAGTTCTTC,CASSPPGGQASYNEQFF
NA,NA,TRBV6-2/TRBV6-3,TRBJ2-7,TGTGCCAGCAGTTACTCCTTCGGGAGCAGAGGCTACGAGCAGTACTTC,CASSYSFGSRGYEQYF
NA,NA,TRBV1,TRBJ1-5,TGCACCAGCAGCCGCTTGACAGGGGGGAATCAGCCCCAGCATTTT,CTSSRLTGGNQPQHF
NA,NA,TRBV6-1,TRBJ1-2,TGTGCCAGCAGTGAAGGACAGATCCTTCCCTATGGCTACACCTTC,CASSEGQILPYGYTF
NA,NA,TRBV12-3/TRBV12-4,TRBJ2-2,TGTGCCAGCAGCCGTAAGCCCGGGGAGCTGTTTTTT,CASSRKPGELFF